Sequencing of this TCR beta chain was carried out in a study of cytomegalovirus exposure and HLA in healthy donors. This clone occurred a few times. Primers: 60 Vbeta forward and 13 Jbeta reverse. Sequenced by immunoSEQ multiplex PCR; TCRdb stores in-frame clones only, minus some. The sample consists of roughly 86,000 clones, over 75% of them appearing once. The CDR3 covers 13 residues. Germline CDR1 SQVTM, CDR2 ANQGSEA. V shed 6 bases and J 3 bases; nucleotides not matched to a gene: 2. The sequencing sample was made of PBMCs. J is TRBJ1-6 and V is TRBV29-1; 7 bases fit TRBD1. This sequence was found in a man between 45 and 60 years old in good health and CMV-seropositive. CDR3 in DNA: TGCAGCGTCGGGACAGACTATAATTCACCCCTCCACTTT. Translating gives CSVGTDYNSPLHF. Full variable domain (remainder filled in from reference TRBV29-1 and TRBJ1-6): SAVISQKPSRDICQRGTSLTIQCQVDSQVTMMFWYRQQPGQSLTLIATANQGSEATYESGFVIDKFPISRPNLTFSTLTVSNMSPEDSSIYLCSVGTDYNSPLHFGNGTRLTVT.